The sequence of this T cell receptor (beta chain) was determined in a study of T-cell reconstitution after alpha-beta-depleted transplantation in children. Study findings and constraints: In patients about two months after transplant, alpha-beta T cells reportedly arose from several hundred expanded graft clones. Newly produced T cells mostly accounted for T-cell counts and diversity one year post-transplant.

Germline V gene lookup returns CDR1 SQVTM and CDR2 ANQGSEA. V trimming: 7 bases; J trimming: 0 bases; junction bases outside the gene matches: 12. This CDR3 region has 16 residues. The TCRbeta library incorporated unique molecular identifiers. TCRdb re-called the PCR reads through MiXCR, storing one row per CDR3 protein. This table holds hundreds of thousands of distinct CDR3 sequences, under 14% found once. This clonotype occurred many times. Its antigen is not known. The receptor was isolated from a male patient aged 2-15 years who had a stem cell transplant for chronic granulomatous disease, so the T cells may come from the graft donor. The chain carries TRBV29-1 and TRBJ2-3, with TRBD1 matching over 8 bases. Sample: peripheral blood, taken 180 days after TCRalphabeta/CD19-depleted stem cell transplant. Here the CDR3 DNA reads TGCAGCGCAGACAGGGGCCGCTCTTATAGCACAGATACGCAGTATTTT. It translates to CSADRGRSYSTDTQYF.